This TCR beta chain was sequenced in a study of blood T cells in healthy people across ages. Using a J-beta primer mix together with a sample-barcoded 5' primer, a second PCR was run for about 7 to 12 cycles. Every molecule of cDNA carried a tag from a template-switch adaptor with 12 random nucleotides. From each sample, at least 2.5 million paired-end reads containing CDR3 were obtained. TCRdb called the 5' RACE reads again in MiXCR, with one record for every CDR3 protein. The sample contains 1.5 million to 2 million distinct CDR3 sequences, less than 50% of which appear only once. Study findings and constraints: It was held that the diversity estimates obtained from one million T cells were underestimates.

To note about this clonotype: Its antigen is as yet unknown.

This CDR3 has 15 amino acids. V shed 6 bases and J 11 bases; nucleotides not matched to a gene: 15. The source of this sequence is a middle-aged woman in good health. Sample: blood. The rearrangement uses TRBV12-3 or TRBV12-4 and TRBJ2-5, with 10 nucleotides matching TRBD1. In DNA form, the CDR3 reads TGTGCCAGCAGGGCCGGGACAGGGGCCTACAATGAGCAGTACTTC. Protein: CASRAGTGAYNEQYF.